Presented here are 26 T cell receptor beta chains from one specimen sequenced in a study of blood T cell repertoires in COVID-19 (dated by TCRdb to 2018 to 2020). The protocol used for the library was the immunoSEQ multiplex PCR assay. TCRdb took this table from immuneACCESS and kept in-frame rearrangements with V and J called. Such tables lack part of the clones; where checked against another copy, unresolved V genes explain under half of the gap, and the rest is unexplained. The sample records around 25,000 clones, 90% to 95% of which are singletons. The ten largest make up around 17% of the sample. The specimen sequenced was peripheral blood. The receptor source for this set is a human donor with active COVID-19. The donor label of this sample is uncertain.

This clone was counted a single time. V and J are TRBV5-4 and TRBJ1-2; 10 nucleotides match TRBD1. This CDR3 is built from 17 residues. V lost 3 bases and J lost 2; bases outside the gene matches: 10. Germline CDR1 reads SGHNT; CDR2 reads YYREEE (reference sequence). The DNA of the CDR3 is TGTGCCAGCAGCTCAAGACAGGGGGCGCGCTTCAACTATGGCTACACCTTC. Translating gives CASSSRQGARFNYGYTF.

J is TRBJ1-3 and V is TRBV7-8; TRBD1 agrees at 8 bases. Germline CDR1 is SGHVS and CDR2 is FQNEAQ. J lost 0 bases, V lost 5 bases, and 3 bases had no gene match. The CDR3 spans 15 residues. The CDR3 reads CASSQGANSGNTIYF. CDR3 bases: TGTGCCAGCAGCCAGGGGGCCAACTCTGGAAACACCATATATTTT.

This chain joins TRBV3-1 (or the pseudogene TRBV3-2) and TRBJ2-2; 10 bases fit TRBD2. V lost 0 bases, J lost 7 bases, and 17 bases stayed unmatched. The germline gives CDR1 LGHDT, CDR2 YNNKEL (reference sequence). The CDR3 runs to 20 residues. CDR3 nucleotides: TGTGCCAGCAGCCAAGAAGGCCTAGCGGGGGCCTCAAAAAGTATCGGGGAGCTGTTTTTT. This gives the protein CASSQEGLAGASKSIGELFF.

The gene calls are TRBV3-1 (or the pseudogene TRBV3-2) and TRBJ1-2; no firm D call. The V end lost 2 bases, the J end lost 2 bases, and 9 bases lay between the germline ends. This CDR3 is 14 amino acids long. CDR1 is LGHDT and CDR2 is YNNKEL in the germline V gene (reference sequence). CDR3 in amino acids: CASSQYRGNYGYTF. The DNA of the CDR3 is TGTGCCAGCAGCCAATACCGGGGAAACTATGGCTACACCTTC.

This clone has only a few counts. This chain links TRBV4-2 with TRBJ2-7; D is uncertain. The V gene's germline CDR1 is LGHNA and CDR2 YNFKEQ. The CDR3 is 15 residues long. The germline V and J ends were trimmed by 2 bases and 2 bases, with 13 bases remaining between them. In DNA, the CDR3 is TGTGCCAGCAGCCAACTACGAGACTTCACCTACGAGCAGTACTTC. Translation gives CASSQLRDFTYEQYF.

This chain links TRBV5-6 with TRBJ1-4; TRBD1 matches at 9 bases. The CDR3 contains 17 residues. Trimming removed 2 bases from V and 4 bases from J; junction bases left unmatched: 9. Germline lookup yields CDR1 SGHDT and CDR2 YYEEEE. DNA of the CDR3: TGTGCCAGCAGCTTTAGGACAGGGGCGCCCGGTAATGAAAAACTGTTTTTT. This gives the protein CASSFRTGAPGNEKLFF.

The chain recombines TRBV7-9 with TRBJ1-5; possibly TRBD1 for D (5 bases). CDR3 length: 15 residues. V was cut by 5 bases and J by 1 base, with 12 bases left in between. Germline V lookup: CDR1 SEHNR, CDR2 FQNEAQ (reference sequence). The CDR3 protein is CASSLGGVSNQPQHF. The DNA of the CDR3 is TGTGCCAGCAGCCTCGGGGGGGTCAGCAATCAGCCCCAGCATTTT.

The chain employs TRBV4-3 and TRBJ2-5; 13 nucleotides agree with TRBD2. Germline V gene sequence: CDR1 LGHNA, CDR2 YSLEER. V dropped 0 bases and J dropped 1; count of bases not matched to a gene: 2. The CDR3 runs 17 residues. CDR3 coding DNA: TGCGCCAGCAGCCAAGATCGGACTAGCGGGGGCCAAGAGACCCAGTACTTC. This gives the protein CASSQDRTSGGQETQYF.

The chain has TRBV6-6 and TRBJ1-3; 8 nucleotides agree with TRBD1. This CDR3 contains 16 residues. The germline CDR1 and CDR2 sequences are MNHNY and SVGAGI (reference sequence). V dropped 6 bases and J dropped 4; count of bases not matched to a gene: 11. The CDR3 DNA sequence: TGTGCCAGCAGACCCCGGACAGGGTTTCAGGGAAACACCATATATTTT. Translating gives CASRPRTGFQGNTIYF.

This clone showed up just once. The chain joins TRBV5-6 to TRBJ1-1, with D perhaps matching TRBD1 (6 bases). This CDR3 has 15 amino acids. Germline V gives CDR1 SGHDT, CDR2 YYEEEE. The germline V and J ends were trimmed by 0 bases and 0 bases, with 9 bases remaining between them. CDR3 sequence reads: CASSLVGAVNTEAFF. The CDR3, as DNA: TGTGCCAGCAGCTTGGTGGGGGCCGTGAACACTGAAGCTTTCTTT.

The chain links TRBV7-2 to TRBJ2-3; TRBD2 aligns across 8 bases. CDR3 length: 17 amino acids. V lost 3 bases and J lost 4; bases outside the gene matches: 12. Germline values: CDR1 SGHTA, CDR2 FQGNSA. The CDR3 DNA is TGTGCCAGCAGCTTGCAGATAGCGGGGAGGGGGGCAGATACGCAGTATTTT. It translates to CASSLQIAGRGADTQYF.

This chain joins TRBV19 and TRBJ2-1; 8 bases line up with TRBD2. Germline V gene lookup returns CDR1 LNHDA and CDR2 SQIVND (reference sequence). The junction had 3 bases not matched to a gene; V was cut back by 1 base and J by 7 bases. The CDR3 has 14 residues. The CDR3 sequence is CASSIAGGLNEQFF. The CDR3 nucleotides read TGTGCCAGTAGTATAGCGGGAGGGTTAAATGAGCAGTTCTTC. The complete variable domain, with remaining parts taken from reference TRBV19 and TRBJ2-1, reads DGGITQSPKYLFRKEGQNVTLSCEQNLNHDAMYWYRQDPGQGLRLIYYSQIVNDFQKGDIAEGYSVSREKKESFPLTVTSAQKNPTAFYLCASSIAGGLNEQFFGPGTRLTVL.

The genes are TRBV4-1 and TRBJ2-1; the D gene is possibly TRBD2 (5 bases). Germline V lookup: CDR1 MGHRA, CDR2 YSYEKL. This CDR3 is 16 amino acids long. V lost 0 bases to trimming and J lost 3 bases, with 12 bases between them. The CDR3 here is CASSQERASVYNEQFF. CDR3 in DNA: TGCGCCAGCAGCCAAGAGAGGGCTTCGGTCTACAATGAGCAGTTCTTC.

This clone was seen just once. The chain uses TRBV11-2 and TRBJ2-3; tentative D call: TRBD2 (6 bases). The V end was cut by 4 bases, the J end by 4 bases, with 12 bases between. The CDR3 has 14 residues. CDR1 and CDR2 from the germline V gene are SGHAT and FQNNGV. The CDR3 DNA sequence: TGTGCCAGCAGCTCAAGGACTATGCCAGATACGCAGTATTTT. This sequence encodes CASSSRTMPDTQYF.

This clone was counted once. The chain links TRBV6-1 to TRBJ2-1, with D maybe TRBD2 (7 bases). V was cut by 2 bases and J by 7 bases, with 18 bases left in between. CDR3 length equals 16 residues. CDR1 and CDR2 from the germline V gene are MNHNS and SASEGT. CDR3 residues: CASSELGGAVVNEQFF. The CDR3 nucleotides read TGTGCCAGCAGTGAACTTGGGGGGGCAGTAGTTAATGAGCAGTTCTTC.

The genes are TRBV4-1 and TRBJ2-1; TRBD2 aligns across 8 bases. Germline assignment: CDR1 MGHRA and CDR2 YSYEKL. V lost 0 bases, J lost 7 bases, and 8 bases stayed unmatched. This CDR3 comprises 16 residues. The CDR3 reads CASSQDISGGGNEQFF. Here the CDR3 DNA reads TGCGCCAGCAGCCAAGATATAAGCGGGGGTGGGAATGAGCAGTTCTTC.

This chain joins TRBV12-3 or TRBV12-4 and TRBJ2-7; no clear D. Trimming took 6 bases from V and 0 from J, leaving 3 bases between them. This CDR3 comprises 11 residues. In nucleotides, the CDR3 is TGTGCCAGCAGCATCTCCTACGAGCAGTACTTC. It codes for CASSISYEQYF.

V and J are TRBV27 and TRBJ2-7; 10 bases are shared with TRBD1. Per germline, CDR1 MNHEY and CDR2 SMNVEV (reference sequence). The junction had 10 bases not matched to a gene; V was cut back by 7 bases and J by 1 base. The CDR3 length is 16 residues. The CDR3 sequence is CASILTGQGGSYEQYF. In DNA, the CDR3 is TGTGCCAGCATTCTAACAGGACAGGGGGGTTCCTACGAGCAGTACTTC.

The CDR3 region has the DNA TGCAGCGTTGGGGGAGGGGACCAGCCCCAGCATTTT. This sequence encodes CSVGGGDQPQHF. This rearrangement joins TRBV29-1 to TRBJ1-5, with a weak D call TRBD1 (5 bases). V lost 4 bases, J lost 7 bases, and 11 bases lay in between. This CDR3 spans 12 amino acids. Germline values: CDR1 SQVTM, CDR2 ANQGSEA.

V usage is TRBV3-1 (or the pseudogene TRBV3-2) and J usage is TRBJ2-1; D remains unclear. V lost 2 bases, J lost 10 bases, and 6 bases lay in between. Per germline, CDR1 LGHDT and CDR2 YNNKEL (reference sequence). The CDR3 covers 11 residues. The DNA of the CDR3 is TGTGCCAGCAGCCAAAGTAGAGAGCAGTTCTTC. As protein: CASSQSREQFF.

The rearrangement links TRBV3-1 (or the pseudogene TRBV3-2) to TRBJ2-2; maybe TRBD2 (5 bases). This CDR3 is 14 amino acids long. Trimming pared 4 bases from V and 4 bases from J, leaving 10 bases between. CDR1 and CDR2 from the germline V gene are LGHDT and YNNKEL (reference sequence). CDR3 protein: CASSRGGSTGELFF. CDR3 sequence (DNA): TGTGCCAGCAGCCGGGGTGGGAGCACCGGGGAGCTGTTTTTT.

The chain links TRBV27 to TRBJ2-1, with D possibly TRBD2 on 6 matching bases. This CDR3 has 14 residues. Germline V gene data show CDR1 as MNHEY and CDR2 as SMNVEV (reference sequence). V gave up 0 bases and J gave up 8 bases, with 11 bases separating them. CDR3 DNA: TGTGCCAGCAGTTTATCTGGGGGGTGGTATGAGCAGTTCTTC. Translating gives CASSLSGGWYEQFF.

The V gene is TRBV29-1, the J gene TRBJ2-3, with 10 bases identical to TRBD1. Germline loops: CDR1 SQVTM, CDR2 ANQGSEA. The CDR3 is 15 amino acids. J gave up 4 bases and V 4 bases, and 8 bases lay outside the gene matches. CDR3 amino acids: CSVVGGTGVSDTQYF. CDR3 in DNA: TGCAGCGTTGTCGGCGGGACAGGGGTTTCAGATACGCAGTATTTT.

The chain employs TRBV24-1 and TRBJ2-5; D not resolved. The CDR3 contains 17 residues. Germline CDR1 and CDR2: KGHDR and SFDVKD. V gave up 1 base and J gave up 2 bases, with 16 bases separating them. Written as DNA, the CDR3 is TGTGCCACCAGTGATTTACTCCATTGGTTTTCACAAGAGACCCAGTACTTC. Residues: CATSDLLHWFSQETQYF.

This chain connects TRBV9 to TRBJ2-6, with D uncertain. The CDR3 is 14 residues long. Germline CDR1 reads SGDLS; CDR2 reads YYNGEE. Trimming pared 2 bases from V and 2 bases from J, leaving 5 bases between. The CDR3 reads CASSVGTGANVLTF. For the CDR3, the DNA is TGTGCCAGCAGCGTTGGCACTGGGGCCAACGTCCTGACTTTC. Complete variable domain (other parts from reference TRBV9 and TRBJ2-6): DSGVTQTPKHLITATGQRVTLRCSPRSGDLSVYWYQQSLDQGLQFLIQYYNGEERAKGNILERFSAQQFPDLHSELNLSSLELGDSALYFCASSVGTGANVLTFGAGSRLTVL.

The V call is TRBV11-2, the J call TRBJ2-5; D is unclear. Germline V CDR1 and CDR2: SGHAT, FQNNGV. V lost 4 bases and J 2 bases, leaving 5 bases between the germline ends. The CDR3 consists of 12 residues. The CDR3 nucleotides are TGTGCCAGCAGCTCACAACAAGAGACCCAGTACTTC. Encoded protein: CASSSQQETQYF.